These T cell receptor beta chains were read from a single sample in a study of CD8 T cells in ankylosing spondylitis. TCRdb analysed the 5' RACE reads with MiXCR anew, one entry per CDR3 protein. Of about 360,000 distinct CDR3 sequences detected, approximately 22% appear once; the ten largest clones hold around 14%. The sequenced sample was blood, either unsorted or a sorted T cell fraction (not recorded which). These receptor sequences come from a male donor with ankylosing spondylitis or in good health (not recorded which). The CDR3 runs from the conserved cysteine through the conserved F or W. The order of the fields is V gene, CDR3 length, J gene, D gene, clone size, CDR3 DNA, CDR3 protein. The D gene is left open where the match is weak. Where a row states a size, it is once, few, many or the class of an expanded clone; other rows omit it.

>TRBV4-2|16|TRBJ1-6|-|-
TGTGCCAGCAGCCAAGCTCGGTTCGGGGGAAATTCACCCCTCCACTTT
CASSQARFGGNSPLHF
>TRBV7-6|13|TRBJ2-1|-|-
TGTGCCACCAGCACAGGGTTAGACAATGAGCAGTTCTTC
CATSTGLDNEQFF
>TRBV7-9|13|TRBJ2-7|-|-
TGTGCCAGCAGCGACTTAAAGGCATACGAGCAGTACTTC
CASSDLKAYEQYF
>TRBV29-1|14|TRBJ2-1|TRBD1|few
TGCAGCGTCCAGGGTAGGGGGCAGTACAATGAGCAGTTCTTC
CSVQGRGQYNEQFF
>TRBV4-1|15|TRBJ2-5|-|-
TGCGCCAGCAGCCAAACGGGACATTTCCAAGAGACCCAGTACTTC
CASSQTGHFQETQYF
>TRBV20-1|15|TRBJ2-5|TRBD2|-
TGCAGTGCTAGAGATCTCGCGGGGGTGGAAGAGACCCAGTACTTC
CSARDLAGVEETQYF
>TRBV29-1|12|TRBJ2-7|TRBD1|-
TGCAGCGCTCGACAGGGACCCTACGAGCAGTACTTC
CSARQGPYEQYF
>TRBV12-3/TRBV12-4|15|TRBJ2-5|TRBD2|many
TGTGCCAGCAGTTGGACTAGCGGGGGTTTAGAGACCCAGTACTTC
CASSWTSGGLETQYF
>TRBV7-9|14|TRBJ1-5|-|few
TGTGCCAGCAGCTTAGGGACCAGCAATCAGCCCCAGCATTTT
CASSLGTSNQPQHF
>TRBV9|14|TRBJ2-3|TRBD2|-
TGTGCCAGCGGGGGGGGGTTTGGCGCAGATACGCAGTATTTT
CASGGGFGADTQYF
>TRBV12-3/TRBV12-4|11|TRBJ2-1|-|many
TGTGCCAGCAAAGGGGTGCATGAGCAGTTCTTC
CASKGVHEQFF
>TRBV29-1|14|TRBJ2-5|TRBD1|few
TGCAGCGTTGAAAAGAGGGACAGTCAAGAGACCCAGTACTTC
CSVEKRDSQETQYF
>TRBV6-4|15|TRBJ2-3|TRBD2|many
TGTGCCAGCAGTGAGACTAGCGGGGGCACAGATACGCAGTATTTT
CASSETSGGTDTQYF
>TRBV12-3/TRBV12-4|15|TRBJ2-5|TRBD2|few
TGTGCCAGCAGTTCCGGGGGGGGGTACCAAGAGACCCAGTACTTC
CASSSGGGYQETQYF
>TRBV4-1|17|TRBJ2-5|TRBD1|few
TGCGCCAGCAGCCCAGACCAGGGACAGGGGGTTTGGGAGACCCAGTACTTC
CASSPDQGQGVWETQYF
>TRBV3-1|16|TRBJ2-7|-|-
TGTGCCAGCAGCCAAGATCTAACCCTACGCTCCTACGAGCAGTACTTC
CASSQDLTLRSYEQYF
>TRBV6-5|14|TRBJ2-7|TRBD1|once
TGTGCCAGCAGTTACGGGCCAGGGGGCTACGTGCAGTACTTC
CASSYGPGGYVQYF
>TRBV4-1|16|TRBJ2-1|-|few
TGCGCCAGCAGCCCCCAGTCGGGGCTTACTTACAATGAGCAGTTCTTC
CASSPQSGLTYNEQFF
>TRBV4-1|14|TRBJ2-7|-|few
TGCGCCAGCAGCCAATTGTCAGGGGACTACGAGCAGTACTTC
CASSQLSGDYEQYF
>TRBV29-1|13|TRBJ2-2|-|-
TGCAGCGTTGGGTACTCAAACACCGGGGAGCTGTTTTTT
CSVGYSNTGELFF
>TRBV7-2|12|TRBJ2-2|-|-
TGTGCCCGCCGGGTGTGGGCCGGGGAGCTGTTTTTT
CARRVWAGELFF
>TRBV12-3/TRBV12-4|15|TRBJ2-3|TRBD1|-
TGTGCCAGCAGTGCCGGGACAGGCCCACCAGATACGCAGTATTTT
CASSAGTGPPDTQYF
>TRBV6-5|14|TRBJ1-2|-|few
TGTGCCAGCAGTTACTCGTCGGGGATTGACGGCTACACCTTC
CASSYSSGIDGYTF
>TRBV10-2|15|TRBJ2-3|-|few
TGCGCCAGCAGTGACAGTTTGCTCGGATCAGATACGCAGTATTTT
CASSDSLLGSDTQYF
>TRBV12-3/TRBV12-4|15|TRBJ2-1|-|-
TGTGCCAGCAGTTTGGTCCTGGGCCTCAACAATGAGCAGTTCTTC
CASSLVLGLNNEQFF
>TRBV20-1|16|TRBJ2-3|TRBD1|few
TGCAGTGCTAGAGATCTAGGACAGGGGGAGATAGATACGCAGTATTTT
CSARDLGQGEIDTQYF
>TRBV28|16|TRBJ2-2|-|-
TGTGCCAGCAGTTTTACGGGGATGGGGATGGCCGGGGAGCTGTTTTTT
CASSFTGMGMAGELFF
>TRBV29-1|14|TRBJ2-7|TRBD2|-
TGCAGCGTTGAAGGCGGGGGGGCCATTGACGAGCAGTACTTC
CSVEGGGAIDEQYF
>TRBV2|16|TRBJ2-3|TRBD2|few
TGTGCCAGCGGGACTAGCGGGGGGGCAAACACAGATACGCAGTATTTT
CASGTSGGANTDTQYF
>TRBV10-3|19|TRBJ2-3|-|-
TGTGCCATCAGTGAGTCGGGGGGCCCGGGACAGCTTACCACAGATACGCAGTATTTT
CAISESGGPGQLTTDTQYF
>TRBV27|14|TRBJ2-1|TRBD1|-
TGTGCCAGCAGTCCGGGACAGGGGTTCGATGAGCAGTTCTTC
CASSPGQGFDEQFF